The entry that follows covers one T cell receptor (beta chain) sequence. Its specificity is not known. This specimen comes from a study of T cells after posttransplantation cyclophosphamide. Whole-study results and caveats: Later post-transplant blood repertoires were often dominated by donor CD8+ memory clones. Tissue-infiltrating T cells from skin or gut overlapped little with blood T cells. Recipient CMV seropositivity and CMV reactivation strongly tracked TRB clonality.

This CDR3 comprises 15 residues. Germline values: CDR1 MDHEN, CDR2 SYDVKM. J gave up 4 bases and V 5 bases, and 8 bases lay outside the gene matches. Measured with immunoSEQ multiplex PCR; TCRdb has only the in-frame clones, and not every one. The sample holds almost 35,000 clones, and no clone turns up only once. The material sequenced was PBMCs. The source of this sequence is a woman aged 45 to 65 in good health and a related stem cell transplant donor. The V call is TRBV28, the J call TRBJ2-3, with 8 bases identical to TRBD1. As DNA, the CDR3 is TGTGCCAGCAGTCGACAGGGGATGGAGCCAGATACGCAGTATTTT. This encodes CASSRQGMEPDTQYF.